Listed below are T cell receptor beta chains from one sample, sequenced in a study of T cell responses to AZD1222 COVID-19 vaccine. The table came from immunoSEQ multiplex PCR; TCRdb's copy has only in-frame clones and leaves some out. The table shows about 110,000 clones, with 90% to 95% occurring only once. Here the sequenced sample was peripheral blood, taken 28 days after the second AZD1222 dose. The receptor set was obtained from an adult who received the AZD1222 COVID-19 vaccine. The CDR3 runs from the conserved cysteine through the conserved F or W.

j_call,v_call,cdr3_aa
TRBJ2-3,TRBV5-4,CASSLGGGPLLGTQYF
TRBJ1-1,TRBV5-4,CASSLKGSGRPEAFF
TRBJ2-4,TRBV11-3,CASSFGGPKNIQYF
TRBJ2-2,TRBV11-2,CASSFPWDRTGELFF
TRBJ2-1,TRBV19,CASSIVRTGEQFF
TRBJ1-1,TRBV18,CASSSSGQGGAEAFF
TRBJ1-2,TRBV7-2,CASSIVPAPLDGYTF
TRBJ1-1,TRBV4-1,CASSPVRQGNPEAFF
TRBJ2-2,TRBV11-3,CASSSRSRAGGELFF
TRBJ1-2,TRBV19,CASSPRGVYGYTF
TRBJ2-5,TRBV19,CASSGVAGVQETQYF
TRBJ1-2,TRBV4-1,CASLGQGKYGYTF
TRBJ1-1,TRBV9,CASSVGLKGRTEAFF
TRBJ1-5,TRBV30,CAWSVRGGNQPQHF
TRBJ1-2,TRBV6-2/TRBV6-3,CASSYPTGGYGYTF
TRBJ1-2,TRBV28,CASSPSGNAPGGYTF
TRBJ2-5,TRBV10-3,CAISVAGQETQYF
TRBJ1-1,TRBV2,CATLTHTNTEAFF
TRBJ2-7,TRBV6-5,CASRDRVLWEQYF
TRBJ1-6,TRBV5-5,CASSSRDRDSPLHF
TRBJ1-1,TRBV28,CASSPWGGNTEAFF
TRBJ1-2,TRBV3-1/TRBV3-2,CASSQTGKGYTF
TRBJ1-6,TRBV27,CASSWTSSYNSPLHF
TRBJ2-1,TRBV4-1,CASSPGPGKGPHNEQFF
TRBJ1-1,TRBV9,CASSPGTANTEAFF
TRBJ2-6,TRBV18,CASSPRLTGANVLTF
TRBJ1-5,TRBV15,CATSGTNNQPQHF
TRBJ1-6,TRBV4-3,CASSQDRSAGQGGSPLHF
TRBJ1-3,TRBV7-6,CASSVGTLSGNTIYF
TRBJ2-1,TRBV6-6,CASSVDHNNEQFF
TRBJ2-1,TRBV11-2,CASSFSGRMDEQFF
TRBJ2-3,TRBV7-9,CASRSGTYTQYF
TRBJ2-5,TRBV6-1,CASSELRQVGQETQYF
TRBJ2-1,TRBV12-3/TRBV12-4,CASSFELAAIF
TRBJ2-4,TRBV14,CASSPRTALGKNIQYF
TRBJ2-5,TRBV24-1,CATSDPLGSGQETQYF
TRBJ1-4,TRBV5-8,CASRRQEKLFF
TRBJ1-4,TRBV19,CASSGGTINEKLFF
TRBJ2-4,TRBV7-8,CASSLVSADIQYF
TRBJ1-2,TRBV6-5,CASSRDAGGYTF
TRBJ2-3,TRBV10-3,CAISEPGVATDTQYF
TRBJ2-5,TRBV11-2,CASSTGTAETQYF
TRBJ2-1,TRBV30,CAFRTALGHEQFF
TRBJ1-1,TRBV28,CASSLWDRHNTEAFF
TRBJ2-7,TRBV25-1,CASSDSRERSYEQYF
TRBJ1-2,TRBV19,CASISGGTHYGYTF
TRBJ2-7,TRBV5-6,CASSFLGEQYF
TRBJ2-1,TRBV6-5,CASNPRVMDEQFF
TRBJ1-4,TRBV7-2,CASSQVLQTNEKLFF
TRBJ1-2,TRBV7-9,CASSLDRGRRDGYTF
TRBJ1-2,TRBV5-4,CASSLGLQVNYGYTF
TRBJ2-5,TRBV19,CASSADRAQETQYF
TRBJ2-3,TRBV6-5,CASSYSRIGGSDTQYF
TRBJ2-7,TRBV6-6,CASRAVSYEQYF